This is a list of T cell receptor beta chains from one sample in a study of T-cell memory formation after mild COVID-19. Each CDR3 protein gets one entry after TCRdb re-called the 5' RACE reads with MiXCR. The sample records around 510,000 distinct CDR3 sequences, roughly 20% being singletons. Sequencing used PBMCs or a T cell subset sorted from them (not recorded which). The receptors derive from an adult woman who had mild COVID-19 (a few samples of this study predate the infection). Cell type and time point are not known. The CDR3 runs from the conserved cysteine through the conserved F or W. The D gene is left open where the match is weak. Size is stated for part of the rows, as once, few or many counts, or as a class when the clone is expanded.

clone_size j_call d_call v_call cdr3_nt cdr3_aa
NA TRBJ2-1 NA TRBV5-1 TGCGCCAGCAGCTTGAACCGAGATGAGCAGTTCTTC CASSLNRDEQFF
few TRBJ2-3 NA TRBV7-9 TGTGCCAGCAGCTTTGACGGAGATACGCAGTATTTT CASSFDGDTQYF
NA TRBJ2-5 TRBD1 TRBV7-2 TGTGCCAGCAGCCCGGACAGGAGGATGGCGGAGACCCAGTACTTC CASSPDRRMAETQYF
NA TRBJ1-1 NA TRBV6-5 TGTGCCAGCAGTTACGCTCGGAGAGCGCTGAACACTGAAGCTTTCTTT CASSYARRALNTEAFF
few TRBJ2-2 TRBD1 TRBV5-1 TGCGCCAGCAGCGCCCGGACAGGGAACACCGGGGAGCTGTTTTTT CASSARTGNTGELFF
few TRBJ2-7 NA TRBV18 TGTGCCAGCTCACCACCGGGGCCCTACGAGCAGTACTTC CASSPPGPYEQYF
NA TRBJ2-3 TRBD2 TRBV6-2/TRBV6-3 TGTGCCAGCAGTTCCCCGGGACTAGCGGGCACAGATACGCAGTATTTT CASSSPGLAGTDTQYF
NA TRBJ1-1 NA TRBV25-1 TGTGCCAGCAGTGAATCTGGTCCCGGGGCCACTGAAGCTTTCTTT CASSESGPGATEAFF
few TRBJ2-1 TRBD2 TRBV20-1 TGCAGTGCTAGAGCTAGGACTAGCGGTGGGAATGAGCAGTTCTTC CSARARTSGGNEQFF
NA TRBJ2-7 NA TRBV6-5 TGTGCCAGCAGTTTTTCTCGAGCCTACGAGCAGTACTTC CASSFSRAYEQYF
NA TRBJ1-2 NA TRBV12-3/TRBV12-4 TGTGCCAGCACCTCGGACACCGATACCTATGGCTACACCTTC CASTSDTDTYGYTF
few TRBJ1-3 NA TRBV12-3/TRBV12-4 TGTGCCAGCAGTTTCCACTCTGGAAACACCATATATTTT CASSFHSGNTIYF
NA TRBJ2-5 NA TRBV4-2 TGTGCCAGCAGCCAACGACTAGATCCTCAAGAGACCCAGTACTTC CASSQRLDPQETQYF
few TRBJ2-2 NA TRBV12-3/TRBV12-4 TGTGCCAGCAGTTTCCCAGGGGCTAGCACCGGGGAGCTGTTTTTT CASSFPGASTGELFF
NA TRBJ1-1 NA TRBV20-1 TGCAGTGCCGCACTGGGGTCGGGACGGATAGTAGGGAACACTGAAGCTTTCTTT CSAALGSGRIVGNTEAFF
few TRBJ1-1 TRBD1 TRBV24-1 TGTGCCACCCGTCCCGGGACAGGGGGTGGCACTGAAGCTTTCTTT CATRPGTGGGTEAFF
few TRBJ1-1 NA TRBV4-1 TGCGCCAGCAGCCAAGCCCCGGATGGTAGTACTGAAGCTTTCTTT CASSQAPDGSTEAFF
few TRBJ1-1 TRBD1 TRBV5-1 TGCGCCAGCAGCTTGACTCTCCTCACAGGGGTTCACACTGAAGCTTTCTTT CASSLTLLTGVHTEAFF
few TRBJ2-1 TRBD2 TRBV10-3 TGTGCCATCAGTGAGTCGACTAGCGGGGGGGCCGTCTACAATGAGCAGTTCTTC CAISESTSGGAVYNEQFF
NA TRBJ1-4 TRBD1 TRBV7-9 TGTGCCAGCGGTGGTTCGGGACAGGGCGGTGAAAAACTGTTTTTT CASGGSGQGGEKLFF
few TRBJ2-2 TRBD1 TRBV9 TGTGCCAGCAGCATTCAGGGGGCCTTGAACACCGGGGAGCTGTTTTTT CASSIQGALNTGELFF
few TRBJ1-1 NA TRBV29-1 TGCAGCATCCCACCGCGGGGGATGAACACTGAAGCTTTCTTT CSIPPRGMNTEAFF
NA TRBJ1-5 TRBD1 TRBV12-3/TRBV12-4 TGTGCCATCGGGGACAGGGGCGATCAGCCCCAGCATTTT CAIGDRGDQPQHF
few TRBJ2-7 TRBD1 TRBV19 TGTGCCAGTAGTACAAAGGGACAGCAGCTGTACTTC CASSTKGQQLYF
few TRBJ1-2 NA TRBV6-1 TGTGCCAGCAGTGAATCTGGCAGCTTCTATGGCTACACCTTC CASSESGSFYGYTF
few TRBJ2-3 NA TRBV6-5 TGTGCCAGCAGTTACTCGAAGGTCAGCCCTAGCACAGATACGCAGTATTTT CASSYSKVSPSTDTQYF
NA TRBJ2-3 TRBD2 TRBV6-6 TGTGCCAGCAATCCTAGCGGGAGATCAGATACGCAGTATTTT CASNPSGRSDTQYF
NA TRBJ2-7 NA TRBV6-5 TGTGCCAGCAGAGGAGGGGGCAGGGATTTCTACGAGCAGTACTTC CASRGGGRDFYEQYF
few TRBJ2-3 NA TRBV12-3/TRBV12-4 TGTGCCAGCATCGGAGGTACAGCAACTAGCACAGATACGCAGTATTTT CASIGGTATSTDTQYF
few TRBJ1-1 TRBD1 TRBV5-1 TGCGCCAGCAGCTTGGCCGTACAGGGGGCTGTCACTGAAGCTTTCTTT CASSLAVQGAVTEAFF
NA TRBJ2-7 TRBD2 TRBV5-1 TGCGCCAGCAGGGGAAGAGGACTAGCGTTGTACGAGCAGTACTTC CASRGRGLALYEQYF
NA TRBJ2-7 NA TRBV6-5 TGTGCCAGCAGTTACTCCGGGAATAACTACGAGCAGTACTTC CASSYSGNNYEQYF
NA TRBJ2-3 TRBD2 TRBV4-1 TGCGCCAGCAGCCGTAGCGGGATCACAGATACGCAGTATTTT CASSRSGITDTQYF
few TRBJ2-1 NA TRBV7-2 TGTGCCAGCAGCTTAGTTTCCGGAGGGTTGGTTAATGAGCAGTTCTTC CASSLVSGGLVNEQFF
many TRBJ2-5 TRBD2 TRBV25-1 TGTGCCAGCAGTGAGGGGGGGGAGACCCAGTACTTC CASSEGGETQYF
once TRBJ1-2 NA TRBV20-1 TGCAGTGCTAGAGACAATCGAGCAGGGGAAAACTATGGCTACACCTTC CSARDNRAGENYGYTF
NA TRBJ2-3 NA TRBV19 TGTGCCAGTAGTATAGAGGGATTCACAGATACGCAGTATTTT CASSIEGFTDTQYF
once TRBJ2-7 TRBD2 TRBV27 TGTGCCAGCAGAAACGCGGGGGGATCCTCCTACGAGCAGTACTTC CASRNAGGSSYEQYF
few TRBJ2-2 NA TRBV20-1 TGCAGTGCCCGACCCGGACGGCGAGGGGGGGAGCTGTTTTTT CSARPGRRGGELFF
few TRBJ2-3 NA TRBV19 TGTGCCAGTAGTAGCACGGAGTACGATACGCAGTATTTT CASSSTEYDTQYF
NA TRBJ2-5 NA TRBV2 TGTGCCAGCAGTGGTAACAGACTCCAAGAGACCCAGTACTTC CASSGNRLQETQYF
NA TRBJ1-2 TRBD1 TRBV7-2 TGTGCCAGCAGCGCCCGGGTGAGGGGGCGGGATGGCTACACCTTC CASSARVRGRDGYTF
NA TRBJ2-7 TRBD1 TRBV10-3 TGTGCCATCAGCCTGGGACAGGGTGTGAGCGAGCAGTACTTC CAISLGQGVSEQYF
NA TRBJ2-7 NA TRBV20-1 TGCAGTGCTAGAGATGAGGACACCTCCTACGAGCAGTACTTC CSARDEDTSYEQYF
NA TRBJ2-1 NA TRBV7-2 TGTGCCAGCAGCTTATTCGTCGATGAGCAGTTCTTC CASSLFVDEQFF
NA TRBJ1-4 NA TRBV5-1 TGCGCCAGCAGCTTCCAGACTGGCGAAAAACTGTTTTTT CASSFQTGEKLFF
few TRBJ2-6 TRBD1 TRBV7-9 TGTGCCAGCAGCTTAGGCGACAGGGCCTTCTCTGGGGCCAACGTCCTGACTTTC CASSLGDRAFSGANVLTF
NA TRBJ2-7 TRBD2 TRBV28 TGTGCCAGCAGTATTCTAGCGGGAGGGCCCAACGAGCAGTACTTC CASSILAGGPNEQYF
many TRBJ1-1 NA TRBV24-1 TGTGCCACCAGTGCCAGTCTGAACACTGAAGCTTTCTTT CATSASLNTEAFF
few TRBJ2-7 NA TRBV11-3 TGTGCCAGCAGTCAGATCTACGAGCAGTACTTC CASSQIYEQYF
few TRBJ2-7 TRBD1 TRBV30 TGTGCCTGGGCGGGACAGGGCTACGAGCAGTACTTC CAWAGQGYEQYF
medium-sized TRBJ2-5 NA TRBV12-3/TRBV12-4 TGTGCCAGCAGTTTAGGCGAGACCCAGTACTTC CASSLGETQYF
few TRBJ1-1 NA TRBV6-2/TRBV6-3 TGTGCCACCCGCATGCGGGACTATGAAGCTTTCTTT CATRMRDYEAFF
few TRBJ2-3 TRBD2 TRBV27 TGTGCCAGCAGTTCGCTAGCGGGACTGCGCACAGATACGCAGTATTTT CASSSLAGLRTDTQYF